One sample yielded the 5 T cell receptor beta chains listed below, sequenced in a study of spatial heterogeneity in lung cancer. TCRdb recomputed calls from the 5' RACE reads with MiXCR, one row per CDR3 protein. Found here are just under 95,000 distinct CDR3 sequences, more than 10% of them singletons; the top ten hold over 40%. Time point defined: sample taken at primary tumor resection. Researchers sequenced whole RNA taken from tumor, nontumor lung or frozen PBMC without sorting. Sequencing was performed on PBMCs, taken at surgery. The receptors were sampled from a male donor with early-stage non-small cell lung cancer.

This clonotype was counted between two and nine times. V and J are TRBV20-1 and TRBJ1-1; 12 bases are shared with TRBD1. Per germline, CDR1 DFQATT and CDR2 SNEGSKA (reference sequence). The CDR3 loop spans 16 amino acids. V was clipped by 5 bases and J by 5 bases; unmatched bases: 12. CDR3 sequence: CSAFTGTGGVRTEAFF. Written as DNA, the CDR3 is TGCAGTGCTTTTACCGGGACAGGGGGCGTTAGAACTGAAGCTTTCTTT.

The table lists this clonotype with many counts. V and J are TRBV7-2 and TRBJ1-2; D gene ambiguous. Trimming took off 5 bases at V and 0 bases at J, with 10 bases between the two ends. Germline V gene lookup returns CDR1 SGHTA and CDR2 FQGNSA. This CDR3 has 14 residues. The CDR3 nucleotides read TGTGCCAGCAGCCAACAGAAATCTAACTATGGCTACACCTTC. Amino acids: CASSQQKSNYGYTF.

The chain has TRBV9 and TRBJ2-5; 9 nucleotides line up with TRBD2. The CDR3 sequence is 17 residues long. Germline CDR1 SGDLS, CDR2 YYNGEE. Trimming at V came to 0 bases and at J to 4 bases, leaving 10 bases not matched to a gene. As DNA, the CDR3 is TGTGCCAGCAGCGTAGATGCTAGCGGGATCAGAGGAGAGACCCAGTACTTC. Its translation is CASSVDASGIRGETQYF.

This clonotype was recorded at least ten times. The V call is TRBV5-8, the J call TRBJ2-7; D is possibly TRBD1 or TRBD2 (5 bases each). This CDR3 spans 14 amino acids. With 5 bases removed from V and 5 bases from J, the gap between germline ends came to 17 bases. Per the germline V gene, CDR1 is SGHTS and CDR2 is YDEGEE. CDR3: CASRKNPGLNEQYF. The CDR3 region has the DNA TGTGCCAGCAGAAAAAACCCGGGGCTTAACGAGCAGTACTTC.

This clonotype has only a few counts. Possible read error: a much larger clone is one base away. V gene TRBV10-3 combines with J gene TRBJ2-3; D may be TRBD2 (6 bases). Germline CDR1 and CDR2: ENHRY and SYGVKD. The CDR3 sequence is 14 residues long. The DNA of the CDR3 is TGTACCATCAGTGAGGGAAATAGCGGCCATACGCAGTATTTT. This gives the protein CTISEGNSGHTQYF.